The 17 T cell receptor beta chains given below trace back to one sample, sequenced in a study of blood T cell repertoires in COVID-19. Sequenced by immunoSEQ multiplex PCR; TCRdb stores in-frame clones only, minus some. Of approximately 270,000 clones in the sample, about 85% are singletons; the top ten hold 3%. The specimen sequenced was peripheral blood. These receptor sequences come from a man in his late teens or twenties with active or convalescent COVID-19.

This clone was found a few times. This sample also contains other DNA sequences that code for the same CDR3. This chain uses TRBV27 with TRBJ1-2, with 7 positions matching TRBD1. The germline CDR1 and CDR2 sequences are MNHEY and SMNVEV (reference sequence). V shed 3 bases and J 5 bases; nucleotides not matched to a gene: 3. The CDR3 spans 13 residues. CDR3 DNA sequence: TGTGCCAGCAGTTTGCCAGGGGGGTATGGCTACACCTTC. It codes for CASSLPGGYGYTF.

This clone was seen more than once but under ten times. The chain recombines TRBV6-6 with TRBJ2-7, with 7 bases aligning to TRBD2. This CDR3 contains 12 residues. From germline, CDR1 is MNHNY and CDR2 SVGAGI (reference sequence). V lost 9 bases, J lost 1 base, and 3 bases stayed unmatched. The CDR3 spells CASSSGSYEQYF. For the CDR3, the DNA is TGTGCCAGTAGTAGCGGGTCCTACGAGCAGTACTTC.

This clone was counted a single time. The chain is built from TRBV4-1 and TRBJ1-1, with D unresolved. The CDR3 length is 15 residues. Trimming left V 1 base short and J 1 base short, with 10 bases between. Per germline, CDR1 MGHRA and CDR2 YSYEKL. The CDR3 loop reads CASSQGGERNTEAFF. CDR3 DNA: TGCGCCAGCAGCCAAGGGGGAGAGAGGAACACTGAAGCTTTCTTT.

This rearrangement joins TRBV5-6 to TRBJ2-1, with TRBD2 identical over 8 bases. The V segment lost 3 bases and the J segment 2 bases; nucleotides outside the gene matches: 10. There are 17 residues in the CDR3. The germline CDR1 and CDR2 sequences are SGHDT and YYEEEE. The CDR3: CASSSRLAGPPYNEQFF. The CDR3 DNA reads TGTGCCAGCAGCTCCCGATTAGCGGGGCCCCCCTACAATGAGCAGTTCTTC.

The gene calls are TRBV6-2 or TRBV6-3 and TRBJ1-1; 8 bases line up with TRBD1. The CDR3 spans 13 residues. With 4 bases clipped from V and 5 bases from J, the junction kept 3 bases outside the gene matches. Germline CDR1 reads MNHEY; CDR2 reads SVGEGT. CDR3 sequence (DNA): TGTGCCAGCAGTTTAGGGGACAGGACTGAAGCTTTCTTT. It is translated as CASSLGDRTEAFF.

This clone was seen more than once but under ten times. The V gene is TRBV7-9, the J gene TRBJ2-1, with D uncertain. This CDR3 is 12 amino acids long. V was shortened by 0 bases and J by 5 bases, with 2 bases between the two germline ends. Germline V gene lookup returns CDR1 SEHNR and CDR2 FQNEAQ (reference sequence). The CDR3 reads CASSLADNEQFF. The DNA for the CDR3 is TGTGCCAGCAGCTTAGCCGACAATGAGCAGTTCTTC.

The sample holds a few counts of this clone. This chain joins TRBV9 and TRBJ2-7; the D gene is possibly TRBD2 (5 bases). CDR1 and CDR2 (germline): SGDLS, YYNGEE. CDR3 length: 14 residues. V lost 0 bases, J lost 6 bases, and 13 bases lay in between. CDR3 in amino acids: CASSVGGFGVEQYF. As DNA, the CDR3 is TGTGCCAGCAGCGTAGGAGGTTTCGGGGTCGAGCAGTACTTC.

The chain combines TRBV19 with TRBJ1-1; possible D gene TRBD1, 6 bases. Germline V gene lookup returns CDR1 LNHDA and CDR2 SQIVND (reference sequence). Trimming pared 7 bases from V and 8 bases from J, leaving 14 bases between. The CDR3 contains 12 residues. The CDR3 reads CASNDQGREAFF. The CDR3 nucleotides are TGTGCCAGTAACGATCAGGGGCGGGAAGCTTTCTTT.

The V call is TRBV30, the J call TRBJ1-3; D gene uncertain. The CDR3 totals 13 residues. Germline V CDR1 and CDR2: GTSNPN, SVGIG (reference sequence). With 1 base removed from V and 5 bases from J, the gap between germline ends came to 9 bases. The CDR3 region is CAWSGSDRNTIYF. Here the CDR3 DNA reads TGTGCCTGGAGTGGTTCCGACAGAAACACCATATATTTT. The full variable domain, rest sourced from reference TRBV30 and TRBJ1-3, is SQTIHQWPATLVQPVGSPLSLECTVEGTSNPNLYWYRQAAGRGLQLLFYSVGIGQISSEVPQNLSASRPQDRQFILSSKKLLLSDSGFYLCAWSGSDRNTIYFGEGSWLTVV.

This chain joins TRBV4-3 and TRBJ1-2; 7 bases are shared with TRBD1. V lost 0 bases and J lost 3; bases outside the gene matches: 4. In germline, CDR1 is LGHNA, CDR2 YSLEER. CDR3 length: 15 residues. The CDR3: CASSQDEGADYGYTF. CDR3 bases: TGCGCCAGCAGCCAAGATGAGGGGGCCGACTATGGCTACACCTTC.

The V gene is TRBV5-6, the J gene TRBJ1-2; 7 nucleotides align to TRBD1. This CDR3 spans 15 amino acids. Germline V gives CDR1 SGHDT, CDR2 YYEEEE. V trimming: 4 bases; J trimming: 8 bases; junction bases outside the gene matches: 14. In DNA, the CDR3 is TGTGCCAGCAGCGCCGACAGGGTGCTCAGTAAGGGCTACACCTTC. It translates to CASSADRVLSKGYTF. The full variable domain, with the rest looked up from reference TRBV5-6 and TRBJ1-2, is DAGVTQSPTHLIKTRGQQVTLRCSPKSGHDTVSWYQQALGQGPQFIFQYYEEEERQRGNFPDRFSGHQFPNYSSELNVNALLLGDSALYLCASSADRVLSKGYTFGSGTRLTVV.

The chain uses TRBV25-1 and TRBJ1-3, with D perhaps TRBD1 (6 bases). CDR1 is MGHDK, CDR2 SYGVNS, per germline. The CDR3 contains 15 residues. Trimming cost V 5 bases and J 1 base, with 12 bases left between them. CDR3 in amino acids: CASSWQGISGNTIYF. Written as DNA, the CDR3 is TGTGCCAGCAGTTGGCAGGGGATTTCTGGAAACACCATATATTTT.

The DNA for the CDR3 is TGTGCCAGCAGCTTGACGGAACAGGGAAGTGCGCGGGGCTACACCTTC. Encoded protein: CASSLTEQGSARGYTF. The V call is TRBV5-6, the J call TRBJ1-2; perhaps TRBD1 as D (6 bases). The germline V gene encodes CDR1 SGHDT and CDR2 YYEEEE. Trimming stripped 1 base from V and 8 bases from J, with 21 bases between. CDR3 length: 16 residues.

The chain carries TRBV7-2 and TRBJ2-5; TRBD2 aligns across 12 bases. The CDR3 consists of 16 residues. With V trimmed by 5 bases and J by 5 bases, 9 bases remained unmatched. Germline lookup yields CDR1 SGHTA and CDR2 FQGNSA. CDR3 bases: TGTGCCAGCAGCGGCCTAGCGGGGGGGCCGGGTGAGACCCAGTACTTC. It is translated as CASSGLAGGPGETQYF.

This clone appeared once. The V gene is TRBV19, the J gene TRBJ2-1; 8 bases map to TRBD2. The CDR3 length is 13 residues. The V segment lost 5 bases and the J segment 6 bases; nucleotides outside the gene matches: 3. Germline V lookup: CDR1 LNHDA, CDR2 SQIVND (reference sequence). CDR3 sequence (DNA): TGTGCCAGTAGTTTAGGGACTAGCAATGAGCAGTTCTTC. Protein product: CASSLGTSNEQFF.

The V gene is TRBV7-2, the J gene TRBJ1-1; D might be TRBD1 (5 bases). The CDR3 extends over 14 amino acids. The germline V gene encodes CDR1 SGHTA and CDR2 FQGNSA. Trimming stripped 4 bases from V and 4 bases from J, with 13 bases between. CDR3 residues: CASSSRVLGTEAFF. The CDR3 coding sequence is TGTGCCAGCAGCTCCAGGGTATTGGGCACTGAAGCTTTCTTT. Supplemented by reference TRBV7-2 and TRBJ1-1, the full variable domain reads GAGVSQSPSNKVTEKGKDVELRCDPISGHTALYWYRQSLGQGLEFLIYFQGNSAPDKSGLPSDRFSAERTGGSVSTLTIQRTQQEDSAVYLCASSSRVLGTEAFFGQGTRLTVV.

This clone is a singleton in its sample. V and J are TRBV27 and TRBJ1-1; D gene uncertain. This CDR3 has 13 amino acids. The germline gives CDR1 MNHEY, CDR2 SMNVEV (reference sequence). V lost 3 bases, J lost 3 bases, and 8 bases lay in between. CDR3 in DNA: TGTGCCAGCAGTTTTATCGGGTACACTGAAGCTTTCTTT. The encoded protein is CASSFIGYTEAFF.